This T cell receptor (beta chain) originates from a study of Graves' ophthalmopathy and Graves' hyperthyroidism. General study findings and limits: Using a 13-signature model, the authors split ophthalmopathy from stable hyperthyroidism, with roughly 90% sensitivity and approximately 80% specificity.

Other autoimmune diseases, uncontrolled infections, pregnancy and lactation each led to patient exclusion. Many counts were recorded for this clonotype. The antigen remains undetermined. From RNA, the CDR3 regions of TCR beta chains were amplified and sequenced. The first-round RT-PCR employed HTBI primers together with the Qiagen OneStep RT-PCR kit. A multiplex PCR was then performed as the second round. Each CDR3 protein is one row after TCRdb ran MiXCR on the multiplex PCR reads. The sample comprises roughly 500,000 distinct CDR3 sequences, approximately 15% of which are singletons, and roughly 9.8% rests with the top ten. This receptor was taken from a woman aged 30 to 39 with Graves' ophthalmopathy. The sequencing input was blood.

The CDR3 is CASSGGSFSNQPQHF. CDR3 bases: TGTGCCAGCAGTGGCGGGAGTTTTAGCAATCAGCCCCAGCATTTT. The chain joins TRBV6-1 to TRBJ1-5; D not resolved. Germline V gene data show CDR1 as MNHNS and CDR2 as SASEGT. The V end was cut by 4 bases, the J end by 0 bases, with 10 bases between. This CDR3 has 15 residues.